This record looks at one T cell receptor (beta chain) sequence and its context. Many counts were recorded for this clonotype. This clone's antigen is unknown. Base qualities were left out, and no much larger clone turns up one base away. Its CDR3 holds 15 amino acids, cysteine through phenylalanine. The entry retains the CDR3 DNA only, 45 bases that are in frame from base 1. V trim: 3 bases; J trim: 6 bases; unmatched bases: 8. For repertoire sequencing, the TCR beta CDR3 regions were amplified from RNA transcripts. The first round of RT-PCR was done with HTBI primers and the Qiagen OneStep RT-PCR kit, and was followed by a second round of multiplex PCR, then size selection and purification. The libraries underwent paired-end sequencing with 100 bp reads on an Illumina HiSeq2000. The paper's data handling went like this. SOAPnuke was used for read processing, and reads with adapters, uncalled bases, a mean Phred below 15, or no exact constant-primer or identifier match were discarded. High-quality paired reads were merged with COPE v1.2.5. Each unique nucleotide sequence was defined as a clonotype, and clonotypes were aligned to IMGT TRB V, D and J references with MiTCR v1.1. The analysis was limited to V-J combinations with a frequency above 0.0001, which together covered 99.2% of the repertoires. A TCR clonal expansion and chaos score per V-J combination was defined as the ratio of F50 clonal expansion to chaos observed in the TCRdist matrix. Welch's t-statistics and random forest were used to reduce the features to some 13 V-J combinations, which were then used as input to a naive Bayes classifier. The similarity between thyroid and blood repertoires was quantified using the Morisita-Horn index. TCRdb ran its own pipeline on the public reads, namely fastp trimming at Q25 and MiXCR clone calling, and kept in-frame beta chains. Rows are unified per CDR3 protein, each entry keeping the most common DNA and genes. TCRdb's processing, not the study's, gives the V and J calls here. The sample profile shows about 380,000 distinct CDR3 sequences; 15% of them were found once. Together, the top ten hold roughly 7% of the sample.

This sample is drawn from a study of Graves' ophthalmopathy and Graves' hyperthyroidism (dated by TCRdb to the late 2010s). Concerning the study at large: Peripheral blood was collected at initial diagnosis, prior to any treatment. In total, 135 blood samples were TCR-sequenced: 40 to 45 ophthalmopathy, some 75 hyperthyroidism and about 17 hyperthyroidism-to-ophthalmopathy patients. TCR beta repertoire signatures were used to distinguish Graves' ophthalmopathy from Graves' hyperthyroidism and to predict progression to ophthalmopathy. In roughly 6 hyperthyroidism patients, T-cell repertoires of thyroid tissue and blood were compared. Following sampling, methimazole starting at 30 mg daily was administered to hyperthyroidism patients, and high-dose intravenous methylprednisolone was administered to ophthalmopathy patients. To explore V-J signatures that separate ophthalmopathy from hyperthyroidism, a discovery set of about a hundred patients was enrolled, consisting of roughly 45 with ophthalmopathy and about 60 with stable hyperthyroidism. The roughly 100 discovery patients were randomly divided into training and test sets at a 7:3 ratio. For independent validation, a separate cohort was made up of 18 hyperthyroidism patients plus 17 patients who later progressed from hyperthyroidism to ophthalmopathy. Beyond this particular receptor, the publication reports: In cross-validation, the 13-signature model distinguished ophthalmopathy from stable hyperthyroidism with roughly 90% sensitivity and just under 84% specificity, and in the test set the corresponding values were 80% and 75%. In validation, the model predicted ophthalmopathy progression with about 71% sensitivity and around 72% specificity; roughly 11 predicted patients were CT-confirmed with GO in a median of about 6.2 months. Among expanded thyroid clonotypes with frequency above 0.001, most also showed up in blood, which suggests that blood repertoires may reflect the thyroid immune response. No statistical method was used to set the sample size in advance, and the investigators knew which group each participant was assigned to.

Hyperthyroidism was considered stable if no progression to ophthalmopathy occurred within 18 months of follow-up. The hyperthyroidism patients were 18 to 65 years old and newly diagnosed, with a disease duration of less than 2 months. Anyone with other autoimmune diseases, uncontrolled infections, pregnancy or lactation was excluded from the study. Clinical symptoms, serum thyroxine, TRAb, thyroid ultrasound and orbital computed tomography were used for diagnosis. Using Ficoll-Paque density gradient centrifugation, PBMCs were isolated from less than 13 ml of fresh peripheral blood. Trizol reagent was used to extract the total RNA, and its quality was then checked on an Agilent 2100 Bioanalyzer.

The sequence is built from TRBV12-3 or TRBV12-4 and TRBJ1-5, and TRBD1 aligns with 7 junction nucleotides. Sequencing was performed on peripheral blood. The source of this sequence is a woman aged 18 to 35 with stable Graves' hyperthyroidism. Donor details come from another sample of the same person, matched by shared clones. The CDR3 region has the sequence CASSLSRGETQPQHF. The DNA reads TGTGCCAGCAGTTTGTCCAGGGGGGAAACTCAGCCCCAGCATTTT.